This is a list of T cell receptor beta chains from one sample in a study of T cell repertoires in cytomegalovirus infection. A single record per CDR3 protein comes from TCRdb applying MiXCR to the reads. The data show about 130,000 distinct CDR3 sequences, with 32% seen just once and about 54% held by the top ten. These TCRs' antigens remain unknown. The material sequenced was CD8+ T cells from cultured PBMCs, taken from culture after CMV antigen stimulation. These receptors all come from a human donor in good health (CMV status not recorded). Some clones in this sample may be carry-over from other donors' samples. CDR3s include the opening cysteine and the closing phenylalanine or tryptophan. A D gene is named only where the DNA matches it firmly. Only some rows state a clone size, as once, few, many or a class for expanded clones.

CAGRGRQDNTGELFF | TGTGCCGGGCGGGGACGGCAGGATAACACCGGGGAGCTGTTTTTT | TRBV7-9 | few | TRBJ2-2 | NA
CASSAGTSVYNEQFF | TGTGCCAGCAGTGCCGGGACTAGCGTTTACAATGAGCAGTTCTTC | TRBV2 | NA | TRBJ2-1 | TRBD2
CSAREDRGMTDTQYF | TGCAGTGCTAGAGAGGACAGGGGTATGACAGATACGCAGTATTTT | TRBV20-1 | NA | TRBJ2-3 | TRBD1
CASSSDRADNYGYTF | TGCGCCAGCAGCTCCGACAGGGCTGATAACTATGGCTACACCTTC | TRBV5-1 | few | TRBJ1-2 | TRBD1
CASSLMTGDLWKPQHF | TGTGCCAGCAGCCTAATGACAGGGGACCTCTGGAAGCCCCAGCATTTT | TRBV7-8 | many | TRBJ1-5 | TRBD1
CASSLGRERGMDEQYF | TGCGCCAGCAGCCTAGGTCGAGAGCGGGGGATGGACGAGCAGTACTTC | TRBV5-1 | NA | TRBJ2-7 | TRBD2
CASSQSGGGLRGEQFF | TGTGCCAGCAGCCAGTCGGGCGGGGGGCTCCGCGGAGAGCAGTTCTTC | TRBV7-9 | few | TRBJ2-1 | TRBD2
CASSPQYLANYGYTF | TGTGCCAGCTCACCGCAATATCTTGCTAACTATGGCTACACCTTC | TRBV18 | many | TRBJ1-2 | NA
CANGLALYETQYF | TGTGCCAACGGACTAGCGTTGTACGAGACCCAGTACTTC | TRBV7-8 | NA | TRBJ2-5 | TRBD2
CASSPRSAKNIQYF | TGTGCCAGTTCCCCGCGGAGCGCCAAAAACATTCAGTACTTC | TRBV2 | NA | TRBJ2-4 | NA
CASSEVRGPREQYF | TGTGCCAGCAGTGAAGTCAGGGGGCCAAGGGAGCAGTACTTC | TRBV2 | NA | TRBJ2-7 | TRBD1
CASSLLVNTEAFF | TGTGCCAGCAGTTTGTTAGTGAACACTGAAGCTTTCTTT | TRBV6-1 | NA | TRBJ1-1 | NA
CASSLQGLGSPLHF | TGTGCCAGCAGTTTGCAGGGGCTAGGTTCACCCCTCCACTTT | TRBV27 | NA | TRBJ1-6 | NA
CASCALSLLQAFF | TGTGCCAGCTGCGCCTTAAGCCTGCTTCAAGCTTTCTTT | TRBV28 | NA | TRBJ1-1 | NA
CASSAIDRNHYGYTF | TGTGCCAGCAGCGCAATAGACAGGAATCACTATGGCTACACCTTC | TRBV7-9 | many | TRBJ1-2 | NA
CSVPRPESNTGELFF | TGCAGCGTCCCTCGACCGGAATCGAACACCGGGGAGCTGTTTTTT | TRBV29-1 | NA | TRBJ2-2 | NA
CASSLEAGATNEKLFF | TGTGCCAGCAGCTTAGAAGCAGGGGCAACTAATGAAAAACTGTTTTTT | TRBV7-9 | few | TRBJ1-4 | NA
CASSDRIRGTSRETQYF | TGTGCCAGCAGCGATCGAATACGGGGGACTAGCAGGGAGACCCAGTACTTC | TRBV7-2 | NA | TRBJ2-5 | TRBD2
CASSHAGGGGATDTQYF | TGCGCCAGCAGCCACGCCGGGGGCGGGGGGGCCACAGATACGCAGTATTTT | TRBV4-1 | NA | TRBJ2-3 | TRBD2
CASSFPGTGGSNEQFF | TGCGCCAGCAGCTTTCCCGGGACAGGGGGCTCGAATGAGCAGTTCTTC | TRBV5-1 | few | TRBJ2-1 | TRBD1
CASSTGTIEAYEQYF | TGTGCCAGTAGTACCGGGACGATTGAGGCCTACGAGCAGTACTTC | TRBV19 | NA | TRBJ2-7 | NA
CASSLYRDNSNQPQHF | TGTGCCAGCAGCCTTTACAGGGATAATAGCAATCAGCCCCAGCATTTT | TRBV7-8 | many | TRBJ1-5 | NA
CASSLFRGFYNEQFF | TGTGCCAGCAGCTTATTTCGGGGGTTCTACAATGAGCAGTTCTTC | TRBV7-8 | NA | TRBJ2-1 | NA
CASSLGTLFRYYEQYF | TGTGCCAGCAGCCTCGGGACTCTTTTTCGCTACTACGAGCAGTACTTC | TRBV7-2 | many | TRBJ2-7 | NA
CASSPLQGAFETQYF | TGTGCCAGCAGCCCACTCCAGGGGGCTTTCGAGACCCAGTACTTC | TRBV11-2 | NA | TRBJ2-5 | TRBD1